Sequencing of this T cell receptor (beta chain) was carried out in a study of Ad26.COV2.S vaccination and SARS-CoV-2 variants. Study at large: Donor got 5x10^10 or 1x10^11 viral particles of Ad26.COV2.S.

Treatment specified: around 19 received Ad26.COV2.S at low or high dose, single or two shots; about 5 received placebo; per-sample allocation not given. Material that was analyzed had been drawn on day 63 after the first vaccine or placebo injection. The data were produced by immunoSEQ multiplex PCR, yet TCRdb's version contains in-frame clones alone and is incomplete. The table records 510,000 or so clones, around nine tenths of them present only once. Germline CDR1 SQVTM, CDR2 ANQGSEA. Trimming pared 4 bases from V and 6 bases from J, leaving 6 bases between. The CDR3 contains 11 residues. The chain couples TRBV29-1 to TRBJ2-2; D tentatively reads TRBD1 or TRBD2 (5 bases each). The sequence was collected from a person aged 18 to 59 who received the Ad26.COV2.S COVID-19 vaccine or a placebo. This specimen was peripheral blood, taken in a trial of Ad26.COV2.S vaccine versus placebo. CDR3 residues: CSVGGAGELFF. As DNA, the CDR3 is TGCAGCGTTGGAGGGGCCGGGGAGCTGTTTTTT.